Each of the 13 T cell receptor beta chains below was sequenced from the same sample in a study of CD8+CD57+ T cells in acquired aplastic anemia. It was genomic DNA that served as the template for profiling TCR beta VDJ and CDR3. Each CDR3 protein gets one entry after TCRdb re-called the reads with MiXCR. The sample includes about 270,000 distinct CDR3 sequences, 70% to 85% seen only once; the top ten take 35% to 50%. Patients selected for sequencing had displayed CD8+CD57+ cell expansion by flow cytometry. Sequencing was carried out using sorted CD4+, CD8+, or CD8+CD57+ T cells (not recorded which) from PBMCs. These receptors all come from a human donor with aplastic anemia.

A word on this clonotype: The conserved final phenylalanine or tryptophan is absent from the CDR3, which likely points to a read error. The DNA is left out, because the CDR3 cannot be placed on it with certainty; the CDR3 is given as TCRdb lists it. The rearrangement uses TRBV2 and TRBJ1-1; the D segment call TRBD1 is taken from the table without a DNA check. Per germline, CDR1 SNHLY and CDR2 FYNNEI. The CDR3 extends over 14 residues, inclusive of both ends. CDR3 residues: CASGDGAKGTQDFG.

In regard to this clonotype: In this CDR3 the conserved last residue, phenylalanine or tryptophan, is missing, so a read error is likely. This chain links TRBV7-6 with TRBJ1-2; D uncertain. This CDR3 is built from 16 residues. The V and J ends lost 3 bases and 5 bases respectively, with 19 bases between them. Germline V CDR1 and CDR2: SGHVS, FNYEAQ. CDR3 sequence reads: CASSLETDGVVYGYTL. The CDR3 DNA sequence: TGTGCCAGCAGCTTGGAGACGGACGGTGTAGTATATGGCTACACCCTC.

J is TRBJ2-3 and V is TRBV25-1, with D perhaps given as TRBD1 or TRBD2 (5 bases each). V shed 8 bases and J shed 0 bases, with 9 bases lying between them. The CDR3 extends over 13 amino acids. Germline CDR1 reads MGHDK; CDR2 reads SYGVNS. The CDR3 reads CASGTFSTDTQYF. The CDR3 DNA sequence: TGTGCCAGCGGGACGTTCAGCACAGATACGCAGTATTTT.

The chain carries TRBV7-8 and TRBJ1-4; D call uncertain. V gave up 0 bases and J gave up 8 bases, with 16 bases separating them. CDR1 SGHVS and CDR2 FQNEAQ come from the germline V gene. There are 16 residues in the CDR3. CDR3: CASSLAGGPRREKLFF. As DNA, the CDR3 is TGTGCCAGCAGCTTAGCGGGCGGGCCCCGTAGGGAAAAACTGTTTTTT.

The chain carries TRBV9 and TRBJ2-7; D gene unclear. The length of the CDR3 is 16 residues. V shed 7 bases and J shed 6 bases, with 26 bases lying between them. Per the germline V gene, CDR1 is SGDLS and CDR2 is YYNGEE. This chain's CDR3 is CASGLDGNIKYFEQYF. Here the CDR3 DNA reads TGTGCCAGCGGATTAGATGGGAACATCAAGTACTTCGAGCAGTACTTC. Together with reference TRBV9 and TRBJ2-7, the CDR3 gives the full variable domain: DSGVTQTPKHLITATGQRVTLRCSPRSGDLSVYWYQQSLDQGLQFLIQYYNGEERAKGNILERFSAQQFPDLHSELNLSSLELGDSALYFCASGLDGNIKYFEQYFGPGTRLTVT.

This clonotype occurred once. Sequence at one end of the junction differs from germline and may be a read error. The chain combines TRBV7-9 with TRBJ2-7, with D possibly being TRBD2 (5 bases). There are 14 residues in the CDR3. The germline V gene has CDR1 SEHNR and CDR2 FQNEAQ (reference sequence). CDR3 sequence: CATSGQRSAYEQYF. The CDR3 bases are TGTGCCACCAGCGGCCAAAGAAGCGCCTACGAGCAGTACTTC.

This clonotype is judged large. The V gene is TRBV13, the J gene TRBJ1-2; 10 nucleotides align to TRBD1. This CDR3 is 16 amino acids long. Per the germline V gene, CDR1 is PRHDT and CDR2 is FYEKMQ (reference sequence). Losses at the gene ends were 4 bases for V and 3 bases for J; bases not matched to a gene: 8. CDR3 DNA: TGTGCCAGCAGCTCACGGGACAGGGGCTTGGACTATGGCTACACCTTC. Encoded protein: CASSSRDRGLDYGYTF.

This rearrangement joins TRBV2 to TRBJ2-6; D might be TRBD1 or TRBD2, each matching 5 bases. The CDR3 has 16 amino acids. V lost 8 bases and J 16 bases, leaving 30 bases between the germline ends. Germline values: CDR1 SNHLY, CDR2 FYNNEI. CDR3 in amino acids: CASGDGATYTQYFLTF. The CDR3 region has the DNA TGTGCCAGCGGGGACGGGGCCACCTATACGCAGTATTTTCTGACTTTC.

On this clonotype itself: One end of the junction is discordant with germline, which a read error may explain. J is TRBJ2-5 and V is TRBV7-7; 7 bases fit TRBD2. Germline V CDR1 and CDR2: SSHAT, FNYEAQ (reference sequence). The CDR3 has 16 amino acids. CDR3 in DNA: TGTGCTAGCAGCTTATCCGGGGGGACTTTTCAAGAGACCCAGTACTTC. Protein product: CASSLSGGTFQETQYF.

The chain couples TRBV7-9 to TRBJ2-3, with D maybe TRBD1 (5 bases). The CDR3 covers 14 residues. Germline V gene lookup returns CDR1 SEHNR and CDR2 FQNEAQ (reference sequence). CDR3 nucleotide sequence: TGTGGCTTAGGGGCAGGAGTCACCGCAGATACGCAGTATTTT. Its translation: CGLGAGVTADTQYF.

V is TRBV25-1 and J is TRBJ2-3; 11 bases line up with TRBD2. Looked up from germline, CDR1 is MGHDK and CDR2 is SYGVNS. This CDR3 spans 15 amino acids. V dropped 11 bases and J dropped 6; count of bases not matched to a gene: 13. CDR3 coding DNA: TGTGCCTCCTTCTCGACTAGCGGGGCCGGGGATACGCAGTATTTT. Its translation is CASFSTSGAGDTQYF.

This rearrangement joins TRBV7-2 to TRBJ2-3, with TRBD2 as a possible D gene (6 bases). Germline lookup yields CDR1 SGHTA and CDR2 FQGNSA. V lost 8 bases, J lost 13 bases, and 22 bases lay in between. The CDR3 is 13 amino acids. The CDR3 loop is CASGDAGTATKYF. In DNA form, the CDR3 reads TGTGCCAGCGGGGACGCGGGAACTGCCACTAAGTATTTT.

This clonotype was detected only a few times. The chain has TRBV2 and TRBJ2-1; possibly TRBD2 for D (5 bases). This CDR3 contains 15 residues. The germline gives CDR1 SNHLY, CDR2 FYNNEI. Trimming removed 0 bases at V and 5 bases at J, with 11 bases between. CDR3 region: CASSEARAAHNEQFF. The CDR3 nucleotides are TGTGCCAGCAGTGAAGCGCGGGCAGCTCACAATGAGCAGTTCTTC.